This paragraph reports one T cell receptor beta chain. Under the authors' procedure: Amplification with reference gene primers provided the estimates of nucleated cell counts. Profiled with immunoSEQ multiplex PCR; TCRdb holds only in-frame clones, not every one. Clone size and the V and J calls come from that table; the DNA yielded D and trimming. The sample contains about 250,000 clones, approximately 86% of which appear only once. The data were obtained in a study of blood T cell repertoires in COVID-19. Study at large: Acute and convalescent COVID-19 specimens originated in the United States, Italy and Spain. PBMCs, B-cell-depleted T cells, or T cells were the source of the cDNA or gDNA that made up the material.

Germline V gene sequence: CDR1 LNHDA, CDR2 SQIVND (reference sequence). V trimming: 6 bases; J trimming: 4 bases; junction bases outside the gene matches: 13. The CDR3 loop spans 16 amino acids. The sequencing sample was made of peripheral blood. This clonotype was obtained from a man at least 80 years old with acute or convalescent COVID-19. The chain has TRBV19 and TRBJ2-5; 8 bases align to TRBD1. The CDR3 region is CASSPGGRGRGETQYF. The CDR3 DNA reads as TGTGCCAGTAGCCCTGGGGGCAGGGGGCGAGGAGAGACCCAGTACTTC.